Shown below are 15 T cell receptor beta chains from a single sample sequenced in a study of OX40 agonist ivuxolimab in advanced cancers. Sequencing was performed with immunoSEQ multiplex PCR; in TCRdb, only in-frame clones are kept and a portion is missing. The profile shows around 77,000 clones, more than 90% of them singletons. Sequenced material: CD4+ or CD8+ T cells sorted from blood, taken in a trial of the OX40 agonist ivuxolimab. Receptor source: an adult with an advanced solid tumor such as melanoma, head and neck, liver or kidney cancer.

The chain has TRBV5-6 and TRBJ2-2; 7 nucleotides align to TRBD2. The ends lost 4 bases at V and 7 bases at J; junction bases unmatched: 16. CDR3 length: 17 residues. Germline V CDR1 and CDR2: SGHDT, YYEEEE. The CDR3 coding sequence is TGTGCCAGCAGCCGAAACCGGGACTACTCGGAGGGCGGGGAGCTGTTTTTT. The encoded protein is CASSRNRDYSEGGELFF.

The V and J genes are TRBV18 and TRBJ2-3; TRBD1 is a possible D gene (5 bases). Germline V CDR1 and CDR2: KGHSH, LQKENI. Deletions cut 4 bases from V and 6 bases from J, with 11 bases between. There are 13 residues in the CDR3. The CDR3 is CASSQGFGDTQYF. Here the CDR3 DNA reads TGTGCCAGCTCACAGGGGTTCGGCGATACGCAGTATTTT.

V gene TRBV28 combines with J gene TRBJ2-7; TRBD2 agrees at 9 bases. V was pared by 8 bases and J by 4 bases, with 9 bases of the junction left unmatched. This CDR3 is built from 14 residues. Germline CDR1 and CDR2: MDHEN and SYDVKM. Here the CDR3 reads CASGLSGSSYEQYF. Written as DNA, the CDR3 is TGTGCCAGCGGACTTAGCGGGAGCAGTTACGAGCAGTACTTC.

J is TRBJ1-1 and V is TRBV19; D unclear. V gave up 6 bases and J gave up 1 base, with 12 bases separating them. The CDR3 extends over 14 amino acids. The V gene's germline CDR1 is LNHDA and CDR2 SQIVND (reference sequence). In nucleotides, the CDR3 is TGTGCCAGTAGATCGACGGGGTGGAACACTGAAGCTTTCTTT. Its protein product is CASRSTGWNTEAFF.

V gene TRBV5-1 combines with J gene TRBJ2-6; TRBD2 is a possible D gene (5 bases). The germline V gene encodes CDR1 SGHRS and CDR2 YFSETQ. V was cut by 4 bases and J by 0 bases, with 8 bases left in between. CDR3 size: 15 residues. The DNA for the CDR3 is TGCGCCAGCAGCCCAGAGGGCTCTGGGGCCAACGTCCTGACTTTC. Protein: CASSPEGSGANVLTF.

This sequence joins TRBV30 and TRBJ2-1, with TRBD1 matching over 10 bases. V gave up 4 bases and J gave up 7 bases; unmatched junction bases: 4. Per germline, CDR1 GTSNPN and CDR2 SVGIG (reference sequence). The CDR3 covers 13 residues. The CDR3 DNA reads TGTGCCTGGACCGGGACAGGGGTAAATGAGCAGTTCTTC. Its translation: CAWTGTGVNEQFF.

The V gene is TRBV18, the J gene TRBJ2-1, with TRBD1 identical over 9 bases. V dropped 5 bases and J dropped 7; count of bases not matched to a gene: 0. This CDR3 region has 12 residues. The germline V gene has CDR1 KGHSH and CDR2 LQKENI. CDR3 sequence: CASSGTGNEQFF. The CDR3 nucleotides read TGTGCCAGCTCAGGGACAGGGAATGAGCAGTTCTTC.

This chain connects TRBV11-2 to TRBJ2-7; D may be TRBD1 or TRBD2 (6 bases each). This CDR3 is built from 14 residues. The germline V and J ends were trimmed by 7 bases and 6 bases, with 19 bases remaining between them. The germline V gene has CDR1 SGHAT and CDR2 FQNNGV. In nucleotides, the CDR3 is TGTGCCAGCACCCACATACGGGGGCGGGGCGAGCAGTACTTC. It encodes CASTHIRGRGEQYF.

The chain employs TRBV11-3 and TRBJ2-1; 12 positions match TRBD2. V dropped 5 bases and J dropped 4; count of bases not matched to a gene: 3. Per germline, CDR1 SGHNT and CDR2 YENEEA. CDR3 length: 15 residues. The DNA of the CDR3 is TGTGCCAGCAGCCGGACTAGCGGGACTTACAATGAGCAGTTCTTC. Translation: CASSRTSGTYNEQFF.

The chain uses TRBV28 and TRBJ1-2; no firm D call. CDR3 length: 12 amino acids. Germline lookup yields CDR1 MDHEN and CDR2 SYDVKM. The V end lost 5 bases, the J end lost 6 bases, and 10 bases lay between the germline ends. CDR3 coding DNA: TGTGCCAGCAGTCCCTTGTCCGATGGCTACACCTTC. Its protein product is CASSPLSDGYTF.

The chain carries TRBV4-2 and TRBJ2-2; 7 bases fit TRBD2. Germline V gene data show CDR1 as LGHNA and CDR2 as YNFKEQ. V dropped 0 bases and J dropped 2; count of bases not matched to a gene: 3. The CDR3 covers 16 residues. DNA for the CDR3: TGTGCCAGCAGCCAAGAGAGACTAGCCAACACCGGGGAGCTGTTTTTT. Protein product: CASSQERLANTGELFF.

The chain is built from TRBV7-3 and TRBJ1-1; D is uncertain. This CDR3 comprises 11 residues. Trimming took 5 bases from V and 7 from J, leaving 8 bases between them. The germline V gene encodes CDR1 SGHTA and CDR2 FQGTGA. CDR3 amino acids: CASSPQFEAFF. The DNA of the CDR3 is TGTGCCAGCAGCCCTCAGTTTGAAGCTTTCTTT.

The gene calls are TRBV5-1 and TRBJ2-7; D could derive from TRBD1 or TRBD2 (5 bases each). The ends were cut back, 3 bases at V and 2 bases at J, with 12 bases in the middle. CDR1 and CDR2 from the germline V gene are SGHRS and YFSETQ. This CDR3 contains 14 residues. CDR3 coding DNA: TGCGCCAGCAGCTCGCCGGGGCCTCCCTACGAGCAGTACTTC. Its protein product is CASSSPGPPYEQYF.

This chain links TRBV7-6 with TRBJ2-3; D gene ambiguous. Germline lookup yields CDR1 SGHVS and CDR2 FNYEAQ. The CDR3 extends over 15 amino acids. V lost 0 bases and J 3 bases, leaving 10 bases between the germline ends. DNA for the CDR3: TGTGCCAGCAGCTTAGCGGGAACCGGGACAGATACGCAGTATTTT. As protein: CASSLAGTGTDTQYF.

This chain links TRBV6-1 with TRBJ2-2; D perhaps matches TRBD1 (6 bases). This CDR3 spans 14 amino acids. Germline CDR1 reads MNHNS; CDR2 reads SASEGT. Trimming pared 7 bases from V and 3 bases from J, leaving 12 bases between. CDR3: CASKRDTHTGELFF. The DNA of the CDR3 is TGTGCCAGCAAGAGGGACACCCACACCGGGGAGCTGTTTTTT.